Given below is one TCR beta chain in context. Its target is unknown. RNA transcripts were the template for amplifying TCR beta CDR3 regions. HTBI primers were employed in a first-round RT-PCR of the TCR CDR3. TCRdb recomputed calls from the multiplex PCR reads with MiXCR, one row per CDR3 protein. The sample consists of roughly 200,000 distinct CDR3 sequences, around 18% of them appearing once. When ophthalmopathy did not progress within 18 months, Graves' hyperthyroidism was considered stable. Diagnostic assessment was based on clinical symptoms, serum thyroxine and TRAb, thyroid ultrasound and orbital computed tomography. The record originates from a study of T cells in Graves' hyperthyroidism and ophthalmopathy. Study-wide findings and caveats: Ophthalmopathy could be told apart from stable hyperthyroidism with a 13 V-J model. With a median lead of approximately 6.4 months before onset, the model predicted ophthalmopathy.

Trimming removed 4 bases from V and 0 bases from J, with 16 bases in between. Per the germline V gene, CDR1 is KGHSH and CDR2 is LQKENI. There are 18 residues in the CDR3. The chain combines TRBV18 with TRBJ1-6; D gene unclear. The receptor's source is a middle-aged man with Graves' hyperthyroidism. The sequenced sample consisted of blood. The CDR3 bases are TGTGCCAGCTCACAGGCATCCCCCGAGGGCTCCTATAATTCACCCCTCCACTTT. Translated: CASSQASPEGSYNSPLHF.